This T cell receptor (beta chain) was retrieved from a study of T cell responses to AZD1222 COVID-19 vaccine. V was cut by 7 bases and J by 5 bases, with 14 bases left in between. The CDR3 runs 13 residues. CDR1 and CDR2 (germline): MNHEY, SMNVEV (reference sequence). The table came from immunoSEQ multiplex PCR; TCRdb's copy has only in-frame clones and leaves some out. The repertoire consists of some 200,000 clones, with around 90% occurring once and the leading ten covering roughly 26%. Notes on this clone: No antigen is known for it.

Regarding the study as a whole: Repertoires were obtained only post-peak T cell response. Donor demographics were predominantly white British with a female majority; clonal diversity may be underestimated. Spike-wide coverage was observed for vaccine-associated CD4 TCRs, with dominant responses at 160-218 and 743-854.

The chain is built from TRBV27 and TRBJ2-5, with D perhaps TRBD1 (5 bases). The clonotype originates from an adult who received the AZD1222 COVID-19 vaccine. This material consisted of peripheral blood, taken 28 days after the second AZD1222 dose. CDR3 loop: CASTRVIGETQYF. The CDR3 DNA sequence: TGTGCCAGCACCAGGGTTATCGGGGAGACCCAGTACTTC.